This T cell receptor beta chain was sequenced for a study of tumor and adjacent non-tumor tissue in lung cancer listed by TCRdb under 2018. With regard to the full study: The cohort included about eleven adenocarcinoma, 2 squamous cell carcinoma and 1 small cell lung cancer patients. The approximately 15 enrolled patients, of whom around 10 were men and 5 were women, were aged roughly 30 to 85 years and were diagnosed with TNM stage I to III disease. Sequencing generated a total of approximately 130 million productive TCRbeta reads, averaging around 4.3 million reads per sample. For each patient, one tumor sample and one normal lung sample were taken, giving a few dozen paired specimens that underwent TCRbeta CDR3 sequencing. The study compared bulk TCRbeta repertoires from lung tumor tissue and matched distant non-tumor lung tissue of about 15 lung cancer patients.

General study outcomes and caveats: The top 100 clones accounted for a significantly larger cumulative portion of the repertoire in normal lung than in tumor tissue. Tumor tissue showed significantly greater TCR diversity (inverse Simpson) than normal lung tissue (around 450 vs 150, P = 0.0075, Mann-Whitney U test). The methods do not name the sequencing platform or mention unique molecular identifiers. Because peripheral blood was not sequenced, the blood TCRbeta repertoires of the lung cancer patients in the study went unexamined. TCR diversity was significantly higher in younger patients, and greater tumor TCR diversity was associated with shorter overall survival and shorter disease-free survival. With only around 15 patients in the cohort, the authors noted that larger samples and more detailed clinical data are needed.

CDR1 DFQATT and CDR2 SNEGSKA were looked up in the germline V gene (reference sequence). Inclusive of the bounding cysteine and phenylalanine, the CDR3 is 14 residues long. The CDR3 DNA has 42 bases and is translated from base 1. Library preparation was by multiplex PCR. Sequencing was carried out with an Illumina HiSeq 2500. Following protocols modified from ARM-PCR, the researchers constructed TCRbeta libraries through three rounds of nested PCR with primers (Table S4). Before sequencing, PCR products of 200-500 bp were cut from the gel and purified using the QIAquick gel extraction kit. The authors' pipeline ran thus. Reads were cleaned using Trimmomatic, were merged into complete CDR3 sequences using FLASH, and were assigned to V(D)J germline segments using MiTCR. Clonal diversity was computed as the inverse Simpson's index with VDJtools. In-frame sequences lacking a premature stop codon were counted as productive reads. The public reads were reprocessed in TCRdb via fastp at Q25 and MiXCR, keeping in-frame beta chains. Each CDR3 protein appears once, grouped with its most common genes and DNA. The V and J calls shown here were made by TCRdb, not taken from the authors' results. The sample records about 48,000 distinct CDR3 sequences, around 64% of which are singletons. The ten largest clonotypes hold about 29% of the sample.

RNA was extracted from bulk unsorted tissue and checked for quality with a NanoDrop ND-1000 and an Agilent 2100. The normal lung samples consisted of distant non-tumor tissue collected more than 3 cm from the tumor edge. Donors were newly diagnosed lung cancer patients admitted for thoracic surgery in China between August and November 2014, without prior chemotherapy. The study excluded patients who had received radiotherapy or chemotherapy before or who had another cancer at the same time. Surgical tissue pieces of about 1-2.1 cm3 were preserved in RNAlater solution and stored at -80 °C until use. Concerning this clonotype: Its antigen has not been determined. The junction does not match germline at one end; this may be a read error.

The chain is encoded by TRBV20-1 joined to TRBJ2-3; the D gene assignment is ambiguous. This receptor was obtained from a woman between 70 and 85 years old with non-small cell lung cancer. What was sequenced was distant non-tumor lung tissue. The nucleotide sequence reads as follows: TGCAGTGCTAGCGCGAAGACAAAGGCAGATACGCAGTTTTTT. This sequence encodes CSASAKTKADTQFF.